Described below is a single T cell receptor (beta chain) sequence and its context. No antigen is known for it. The V gene end was trimmed by 3 bases and the J gene end by 0 bases; junction bases not matched to a gene: 1. The CDR3 runs to 15 residues. The germline V gene has CDR1 SGHVS and CDR2 FQNEAQ. These data belong to a study of cytomegalovirus exposure and HLA in healthy donors. Study summary: The 120 or so validation repertoires and the roughly 680 first-cohort repertoires shared a platform, a later analysis reported. General observations from the study: Many donors shared some public TCRs, even though most TCR sequences were rare. Altogether, 160 or so TCR beta chains were recorded as cytomegalovirus-associated.

Libraries were prepared by immunoSEQ multiplex PCR; TCRdb keeps only in-frame clonotypes and omits some of them. The sample yields 130,000 to 150,000 clones, nearly 90% seen once. This sequence was found in a woman aged 18-29 years in good health and CMV-seropositive. The specimen was PBMCs. J is TRBJ2-1 and V is TRBV7-8; 8 bases fit TRBD2. This CDR3 is CASSLRGDSYNEQFF. The CDR3 coding sequence is TGTGCCAGCAGCTTGCGGGGGGACTCCTACAATGAGCAGTTCTTC.